This entry lists 5 T cell receptor beta chains sequenced from one sample in a study of T cells in Graves' hyperthyroidism and ophthalmopathy (dated by TCRdb to about 2019). Libraries were made using multiplex PCR. Sequencing was performed on an Illumina HiSeq 2000. TCR beta CDR3 regions were amplified from RNA transcripts. A first-round RT-PCR of the TCR CDR3 used the HTBI primer set with the Qiagen OneStep RT-PCR kit. TCRdb itself trimmed the public reads at Q25 with fastp, ran MiXCR and retained productive beta chains. Rows with one shared CDR3 protein collapse into an entry with the most common genes and DNA. This sample holds around 600,000 distinct CDR3 sequences; roughly 16% were observed only once. The ten largest clones take up roughly 3.4% of the sample. Input material: blood. The receptors come from a middle-aged woman with Graves' ophthalmopathy.

In its sample, this clonotype was seen a few times. This chain uses TRBV19 with TRBJ1-3; no definite D call. CDR3 length: 15 amino acids. The V end was cut by 6 bases, the J end by 0 bases, with 12 bases between. Germline lookup yields CDR1 LNHDA and CDR2 SQIVND (reference sequence). In DNA, the CDR3 is TGTGCCAGTAGCCGGTCACCGCACTCTGGAAACACCATATATTTT. Its translation: CASSRSPHSGNTIYF.

This clonotype has more than one count but fewer than ten. CDR3 in DNA: TGTGCCAGCACCGTGGGGGGTCCGCCCCAGCATTTT. Its translation is CASTVGGPPQHF. This chain uses TRBV7-8 with TRBJ1-5; perhaps TRBD1 as D (5 bases). V was trimmed by 7 bases and J by 9 bases, leaving 13 bases between them. The germline CDR1 and CDR2 sequences are SGHVS and FQNEAQ. The CDR3 is 12 residues long.

This chain uses TRBV30 with TRBJ1-4; 7 nucleotides line up with TRBD1. Trimming took 5 bases from V and 4 from J; bases not matched to a gene: 4. The CDR3 runs 13 residues. From germline, CDR1 is GTSNPN and CDR2 SVGIG (reference sequence). The CDR3 nucleotides are TGTGCCTGGGCCAGACAGGGTAATGAAAAACTGTTTTTT. This gives the protein CAWARQGNEKLFF.

Concerning this clonotype: This clone may be a read error of a much larger clone one base away. This chain joins TRBV10-3 and TRBJ1-2, with D hard to call. The CDR3 extends over 12 amino acids. Germline V CDR1 and CDR2: ENHRY, SYGVKD. Trimming pared 2 bases from V and 3 bases from J, leaving 4 bases between. CDR3: CAISEGYYGYTF. CDR3 in DNA: TGTGCCATCAGTGAGGGGTACTATGGCTACACCTTC.

This clonotype was seen only a few times. V gene TRBV5-1 combines with J gene TRBJ2-1, with 11 bases that match TRBD2. The germline gives CDR1 SGHRS, CDR2 YFSETQ. This CDR3 comprises 16 residues. The J segment lost 6 bases and the V segment lost 3 bases, leaving 8 bases of the junction unmatched. CDR3 in amino acids: CASSSSSGRAFNEQFF. CDR3 coding DNA: TGCGCCAGCAGCTCTAGTAGCGGGAGGGCCTTCAATGAGCAGTTCTTC.